This entry describes one T cell receptor beta chain. This clone has more than one count but fewer than ten. Its antigen specificity is not known. No base-level quality is on record; no much larger clone is a single base apart. Trimming removed 5 bases from V and 1 base from J, leaving 9 bases between the germline ends. Reading the germline V gene gives CDR1 MDHEN and CDR2 SYDVKM. The CDR3, from cysteine to phenylalanine, totals 13 residues. Just the 39-base CDR3 DNA is kept, in frame starting at base 1. The data originate from a study of blood T cell repertoires in COVID-19 (TCRdb year 2020). Regarding the complete study: Samples from collaborators originated in the United States, Italy and Spain and spanned both the acute and convalescent phases of COVID-19. The prospective study material was composed of cDNA or gDNA derived from T cells, B-cell-depleted T cells, or PBMCs. The dataset comprised deeply sampled blood TCRbeta repertoires from subjects exposed to, actively infected with, or recovered from COVID-19. A freely available public database, intended as a resource for researchers studying the immune response to SARS-CoV-2, is where the repertoires were released. Samples were obtained from the ongoing ImmuneRACE study (first 160 participants) and from 1,254 subjects provided by 6 global collaborators. Sample metadata almost always included a de-identified subject ID, COVID-19 status, age in years and sex. HLA class I and class II types, where available, came from metadata supplied by the sample provider rather than from assay-based typing. What the work shows at the level of the full study, not this receptor alone: Clinical and demographic metadata were provided uncurated, with the amount varying by source and participant.

Each collaborating institution followed its own protocols to collect whole blood in K2EDTA tubes. For TCRbeta analysis, collaborators shipped samples as frozen whole blood, isolated PBMCs, or DNA extracted from either of those sample types. TCRbeta CDR3 regions were amplified from genomic DNA by means of the immunoSEQ Assay, a bias-controlled multiplex PCR. In the original analysis: The number of nucleated cells in each sample was estimated from the amplification of reference gene primers within the assay. Sequence reads were collapsed and filtered to measure the absolute abundance of every unique TCRbeta CDR3 rearrangement. For each sample, productive Simpson clonality was calculated by taking the square root of Simpson's diversity index across productive rearrangements. TCRdb provides this immuneACCESS table in a form limited to in-frame rearrangements. Some clones are lacking; in checked studies, under half of them reflect an unresolved V gene, and why the rest are absent is not known. V, J and clone size are those of that table, while D and trimming were read from the DNA. Here the sample has about 130,000 clones; 55% to 75% occur a single time. The ten largest clones capture about 1.9% of the sample.

The chain was built from TRBV28 and TRBJ2-7; a weak D assignment points to TRBD1 (6 bases agree). The material sequenced was peripheral blood. The receptor was isolated from a woman aged 70-85 years with acute or convalescent COVID-19. For the CDR3, the sequence is CASSLGQSYEQYF. The nucleotide sequence reads TGTGCCAGCAGTCTTGGACAGTCCTACGAGCAGTACTTC.